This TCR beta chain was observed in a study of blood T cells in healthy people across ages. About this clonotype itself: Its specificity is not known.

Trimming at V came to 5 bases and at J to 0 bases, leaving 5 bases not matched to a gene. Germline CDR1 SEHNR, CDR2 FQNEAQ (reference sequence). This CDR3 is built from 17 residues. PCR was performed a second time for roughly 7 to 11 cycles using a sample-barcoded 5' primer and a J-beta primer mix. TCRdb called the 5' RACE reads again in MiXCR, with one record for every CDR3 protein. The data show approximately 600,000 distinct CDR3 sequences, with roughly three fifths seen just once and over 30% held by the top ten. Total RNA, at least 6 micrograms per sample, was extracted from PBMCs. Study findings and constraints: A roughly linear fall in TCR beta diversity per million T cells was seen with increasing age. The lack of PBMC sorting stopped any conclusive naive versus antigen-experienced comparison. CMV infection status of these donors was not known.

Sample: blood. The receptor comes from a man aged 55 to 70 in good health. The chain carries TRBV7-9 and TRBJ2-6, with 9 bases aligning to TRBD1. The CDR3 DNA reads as TGTGCCAGCAGCGCCGGGACAGGGAACTCTGGGGCCAACGTCCTGACTTTC. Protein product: CASSAGTGNSGANVLTF.